Listed below are T cell receptor beta chains from one sample, sequenced in a study of cytomegalovirus exposure and HLA in healthy donors. Profiling relied on immunoSEQ multiplex PCR, and the TCRdb table lists in-frame clones only, not all of them. This sample has about 140,000 clones, with around 85% found just once. The sequenced sample was PBMCs. The source is a man aged 18 to 29 in good health and CMV-seronegative. The CDR3 runs from the conserved cysteine through the conserved F or W. The D gene is left open where the match is weak. Only part of the rows carry a size: once, few, many, or a class if the clone is expanded.

J: TRBJ2-7; size: -; D: -; V: TRBV7-2; CDR3: CASSFVSSSYEQYF; DNA: TGTGCCAGCAGTTTTGTATCTAGCTCCTACGAGCAGTACTTC
J: TRBJ1-2; size: few; D: TRBD1; V: TRBV28; CDR3: CASSRLTGYGYTF; DNA: TGTGCCAGCAGTCGCCTGACAGGGTATGGCTACACCTTC
J: TRBJ1-2; size: -; D: TRBD1; V: TRBV4-2; CDR3: CASSQGQGQGGRGYTF; DNA: TGTGCCAGCAGCCAAGGCCAAGGACAGGGAGGTAGAGGCTACACCTTC
J: TRBJ1-5; size: -; D: -; V: TRBV5-5; CDR3: CASSPIDRPQPQHF; DNA: TGTGCCAGCAGCCCCATCGACAGGCCCCAGCCCCAGCATTTT
J: TRBJ2-1; size: -; D: -; V: TRBV9; CDR3: CASSVGRGLMGEQFF; DNA: TGTGCCAGCAGCGTAGGAAGGGGTCTGATGGGTGAGCAGTTCTTC
J: TRBJ2-4; size: many; D: -; V: TRBV4-3; CDR3: CASSQEMQGFRYF; DNA: TGCGCCAGCAGCCAAGAGATGCAGGGTTTCCGATACTTC
J: TRBJ2-7; size: -; D: TRBD1; V: TRBV9; CDR3: CASSVSGTGDYEQYF; DNA: TGTGCCAGCAGCGTTTCCGGGACAGGGGACTACGAGCAGTACTTC
J: TRBJ1-3; size: -; D: TRBD1; V: TRBV27; CDR3: CASSLYWDRGSGNTIYF; DNA: TGTGCCAGCAGTCTCTATTGGGACAGGGGCTCTGGAAACACCATATATTTT
J: TRBJ2-6; size: -; D: TRBD1; V: TRBV11-2; CDR3: CASSLAYRGRSGANVLTF; DNA: TGTGCCAGCAGCTTAGCGTACAGGGGGCGTTCTGGGGCCAACGTCCTGACTTTC
J: TRBJ1-2; size: once; D: TRBD1; V: TRBV6-1; CDR3: CASPHPGTGVYGYTF; DNA: TGTGCCAGCCCGCACCCCGGGACAGGGGTCTATGGCTACACCTTC
J: TRBJ2-7; size: once; D: -; V: TRBV6-1; CDR3: CASSGGDSRYEQYF; DNA: TGTGCCAGCAGCGGAGGGGACAGTAGATACGAGCAGTACTTC
J: TRBJ1-1; size: -; D: TRBD1; V: TRBV6-5; CDR3: CASSYRQGVTEAFF; DNA: TGTGCCAGCAGTTATAGACAGGGGGTCACTGAAGCTTTCTTT
J: TRBJ2-1; size: -; D: TRBD1; V: TRBV5-4; CDR3: CASSQGQYDYNEQFF; DNA: TGTGCCAGCAGCCAGGGACAGTATGACTACAATGAGCAGTTCTTC
J: TRBJ2-7; size: -; D: TRBD2; V: TRBV2; CDR3: CASSGLAGAPGQYF; DNA: TGTGCCAGCAGCGGACTAGCGGGGGCCCCGGGGCAGTACTTC
J: TRBJ2-3; size: -; D: TRBD2; V: TRBV5-4; CDR3: CASSSWSGRPDTQYF; DNA: TGTGCCAGCAGCTCCTGGAGCGGGAGACCCGATACGCAGTATTTT
J: TRBJ2-7; size: -; D: TRBD2; V: TRBV2; CDR3: CASRQRASGSLNEQYF; DNA: TGTGCCAGCAGGCAAAGAGCTAGCGGGAGCTTAAACGAGCAGTACTTC
J: TRBJ1-3; size: -; D: -; V: TRBV18; CDR3: CASSPPGTERNTIYF; DNA: TGTGCCAGCTCACCACCGGGGACTGAGCGAAACACCATATATTTT
J: TRBJ1-4; size: -; D: -; V: TRBV15; CDR3: CATSRDGGSAATNEKLFF; DNA: TGTGCCACCAGCAGAGATGGCGGCAGCGCTGCAACTAATGAAAAACTGTTTTTT
J: TRBJ2-4; size: -; D: -; V: TRBV6-6; CDR3: CASSTGQPGVNIQYF; DNA: TGTGCCAGCAGTACGGGACAGCCGGGGGTTAACATTCAGTACTTC
J: TRBJ2-7; size: once; D: -; V: TRBV25-1; CDR3: CASSGDRRTYEQYF; DNA: TGTGCCAGCAGTGGAGACAGGCGAACCTACGAGCAGTACTTC
J: TRBJ2-1; size: -; D: TRBD1; V: TRBV6-6; CDR3: CASRMGQGYNEQFF; DNA: TGTGCCAGCAGAATGGGACAGGGATACAATGAGCAGTTCTTC
J: TRBJ2-7; size: -; D: TRBD2; V: TRBV12-5; CDR3: CASGLVMASGSSYEQYF; DNA: TGTGCTAGTGGTTTGGTAATGGCTAGCGGGAGCTCCTACGAGCAGTACTTC
J: TRBJ2-1; size: -; D: TRBD2; V: TRBV7-2; CDR3: CASSLGWGLAYNEQFF; DNA: TGTGCCAGCAGCCTAGGGTGGGGACTAGCGTACAATGAGCAGTTCTTC
J: TRBJ2-1; size: -; D: -; V: TRBV5-1; CDR3: CASTPSSSSNGNEQFF; DNA: TGCGCCAGCACCCCTTCAAGCAGTAGCAATGGGAATGAGCAGTTCTTC
J: TRBJ1-4; size: once; D: TRBD1; V: TRBV15; CDR3: CATSRRSVGQGEKLFF; DNA: TGTGCCACCAGCAGGCGCAGCGTAGGACAGGGAGAAAAACTGTTTTTT
J: TRBJ2-2; size: few; D: -; V: TRBV18; CDR3: CASSPSGLGTGELFF; DNA: TGTGCCAGCTCACCTTCGGGGTTGGGCACCGGGGAGCTGTTTTTT